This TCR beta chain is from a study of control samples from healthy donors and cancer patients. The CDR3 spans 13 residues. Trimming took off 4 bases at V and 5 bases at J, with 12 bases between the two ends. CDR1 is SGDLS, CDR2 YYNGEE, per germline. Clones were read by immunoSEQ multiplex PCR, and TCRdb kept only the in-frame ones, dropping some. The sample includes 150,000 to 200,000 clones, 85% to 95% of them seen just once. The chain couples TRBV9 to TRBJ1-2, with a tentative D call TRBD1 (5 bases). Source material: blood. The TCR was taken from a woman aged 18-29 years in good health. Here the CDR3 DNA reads TGTGCCAGCAGCCCCCCGACAGCTTATGGCTACACCTTC. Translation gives CASSPPTAYGYTF.